This T cell receptor beta chain appears in the sequencing data of a study of control samples from healthy donors and cancer patients. The CDR3 consists of 15 residues. CDR1 is SGHDN and CDR2 is FVKESK in the germline V gene. V shed 1 base and J 2 bases; nucleotides not matched to a gene: 4. The repertoire was sequenced with immunoSEQ multiplex PCR; TCRdb's copy has only in-frame clones and lacks some. Altogether 110,000 to 150,000 clones are present, 89% being singletons, with the ten largest covering over 4.5%. Sequenced material: blood. This clonotype was obtained from a man aged 30 to 39 in good health. The J gene is TRBJ1-1, the V gene TRBV14; 7 bases align to TRBD1. CDR3 residues: CASSQVGQVNTEAFF. CDR3 nucleotide sequence: TGTGCCAGCAGCCAAGTTGGACAGGTCAACACTGAAGCTTTCTTT.